The 15 T cell receptor beta chains presented below share a single source sample, sequenced in a study of T cell repertoires in cytomegalovirus infection. TCRdb itself ran the reads through MiXCR, one entry per CDR3 protein. This sample has fewer than 700,000 distinct CDR3 sequences, with roughly 26% found just once. Source material: CD8+ T cells from PBMCs. Every receptor here comes from a human donor in good health (CMV status not recorded). Some clones in this sample may be carry-over from other donors' samples.

This clonotype was recorded at least ten times. The rearrangement links TRBV7-8 to TRBJ2-7; 8 nucleotides agree with TRBD1. Trimming removed 1 base from V and 5 bases from J; junction bases left unmatched: 7. CDR3 length equals 15 residues. Germline CDR1 reads SGHVS; CDR2 reads FQNEAQ. This CDR3 is CASSLGQGSKHEQYF. The CDR3 coding sequence is TGTGCCAGCAGCTTAGGACAGGGGTCCAAGCACGAGCAGTACTTC.

This clonotype was found many times. V gene TRBV7-2 combines with J gene TRBJ2-1, with 7 bases lining up with TRBD1. Germline V gene data show CDR1 as SGHTA and CDR2 as FQGNSA. Trimming removed 4 bases from V and 8 bases from J; junction bases left unmatched: 8. The CDR3 loop spans 14 amino acids. The CDR3 DNA reads as TGTGCCAGCAGCTCTCGACAGGGTAGGGATGAGCAGTTCTTC. Translating gives CASSSRQGRDEQFF.

In its sample, this clonotype was seen a few times. V is TRBV4-3 and J is TRBJ1-2; D remains ambiguous. The CDR3 covers 12 residues. V lost 10 bases and J lost 6, with 15 bases in between. Germline CDR1 and CDR2: LGHNA and YSLEER. CDR3 amino acids: CAIPNPPDGYTF. The CDR3 DNA reads TGCGCCATACCGAACCCCCCAGATGGCTACACCTTC.

This clonotype was seen a handful of times. The gene calls are TRBV9 and TRBJ1-1; maybe TRBD1 (5 bases). This CDR3 has 14 amino acids. V was trimmed by 0 bases and J by 4 bases, leaving 10 bases between them. CDR1 is SGDLS, CDR2 YYNGEE, per germline. CDR3: CASSVAGGATEAFF. CDR3 coding DNA: TGTGCCAGCAGCGTAGCTGGGGGTGCCACTGAAGCTTTCTTT. The full variable domain, rest sourced from reference TRBV9 and TRBJ1-1, is DSGVTQTPKHLITATGQRVTLRCSPRSGDLSVYWYQQSLDQGLQFLIQYYNGEERAKGNILERFSAQQFPDLHSELNLSSLELGDSALYFCASSVAGGATEAFFGQGTRLTVV.

This clonotype showed up just a few times. The V gene is TRBV24-1, the J gene TRBJ2-1, with 14 bases fitting TRBD2. In germline, CDR1 is KGHDR, CDR2 SFDVKD. Trimming took 6 bases from V and 4 from J; bases not matched to a gene: 7. This CDR3 has 17 amino acids. The CDR3 DNA follows: TGTGCCACCAGTCCCCCGGGACTAGCGGGGGAATACAATGAGCAGTTCTTC. Protein product: CATSPPGLAGEYNEQFF.

This clonotype was picked up many times. This chain links TRBV7-8 with TRBJ2-5; TRBD2 matches at 8 bases. CDR1 and CDR2 from the germline V gene are SGHVS and FQNEAQ. The CDR3 consists of 15 residues. Unmatched junction bases numbered 6, after V lost 5 bases and J lost 1 base. In nucleotides, the CDR3 is TGTGCCAGCAGCCCCAGCGGGGGCCTCCAAGAGACCCAGTACTTC. It translates to CASSPSGGLQETQYF.

In the case of this clonotype: This sequence may be a read error, since a much larger clone differs from it by one base. This chain joins TRBV12-3 or TRBV12-4 and TRBJ1-2; D perhaps matches TRBD1 (5 bases). V was shortened by 10 bases and J by 4 bases, with 22 bases between the two germline ends. CDR3 length: 15 residues. CDR3 DNA: TGTGCCAACAGCTCCACTCCCGACAGCAGCTATGGCTACACCTTC. Its protein is CANSSTPDSSYGYTF.

The genes are TRBV4-1 and TRBJ2-1, with unresolved D. Germline CDR1 and CDR2: MGHRA and YSYEKL. Deletions cut 0 bases from V and 9 bases from J, with 3 bases between. The CDR3 has 11 amino acids. CDR3 region: CASSQEGEQFF. The CDR3 DNA follows: TGCGCCAGCAGCCAAGAGGGTGAGCAGTTCTTC.

The V call is TRBV29-1, the J call TRBJ1-1; D remains ambiguous. V lost 3 bases, J lost 3 bases, and 11 bases lay in between. The CDR3 length is 13 residues. Germline CDR1 and CDR2: SQVTM and ANQGSEA. The CDR3 coding sequence is TGCAGCGTTGACGAGGGTCTAGACACTGAAGCTTTCTTT. This gives the protein CSVDEGLDTEAFF.

In its sample, this clonotype was seen many times. The genes are TRBV6-2 or TRBV6-3 and TRBJ2-1; either TRBD1 or TRBD2 may supply D (6 bases each). Germline lookup yields CDR1 MNHEY and CDR2 SVGEGT. The V and J ends lost 7 bases and 9 bases respectively, with 13 bases between them. This CDR3 has 12 amino acids. Here the CDR3 DNA reads TGTGCCAGCATGGGGGGCCGGGGTGAGCAGTTCTTC. Protein sequence: CASMGGRGEQFF.

The chain combines TRBV7-3 with TRBJ2-2; D gene unclear. This CDR3 spans 13 amino acids. Germline CDR1 reads SGHTA; CDR2 reads FQGTGA. V dropped 2 bases and J dropped 7 bases, with 8 bases sitting between them. In nucleotides, the CDR3 is TGTGCCAGCAGCTTATCCGCCCTCGGGGAGCTGTTTTTT. Protein: CASSLSALGELFF. The entire variable domain, with the rest obtained from reference TRBV7-3 and TRBJ2-2, is as follows: GAGVSQTPSNKVTEKGKYVELRCDPISGHTALYWYRQSLGQGPEFLIYFQGTGAADDSGLPNDRFFAVRPEGSVSTLKIQRTERGDSAVYLCASSLSALGELFFGEGSRLTVL.

This clonotype was counted at least ten times. The chain has TRBV7-2 and TRBJ2-7; TRBD2 aligns across 9 bases. Germline V gene lookup returns CDR1 SGHTA and CDR2 FQGNSA. This CDR3 contains 18 residues. Trimming at V came to 1 base and at J to 3 bases, leaving 13 bases not matched to a gene. The DNA for the CDR3 is TGTGCCAGCAGCTTAGGAGAAGGGGGAGCGGGGGGCGTCTACGAGCAGTACGTC. Its translation is CASSLGEGGAGGVYEQYV.

V gene TRBV25-1 combines with J gene TRBJ2-2; unclear D gene. CDR3 length: 12 amino acids. V was clipped by 9 bases and J by 7 bases, with 12 bases between them. CDR1 is MGHDK, CDR2 SYGVNS, per germline. The CDR3 DNA follows: TGTGCCAGTTCCTACGGGCGCGGGGAGCTGTTTTTT. This codes for CASSYGRGELFF. Full variable domain (rest looked up from reference TRBV25-1 and TRBJ2-2): EADIYQTPRYLVIGTGKKITLECSQTMGHDKMYWYQQDPGMELHLIHYSYGVNSTEKGDLSSESTVSRIRTEHFPLTLESARPSHTSQYLCASSYGRGELFFGEGSRLTVL.

The table lists this clonotype with many counts. The rearrangement uses TRBV6-6 and TRBJ1-2; D is possibly TRBD1 (6 bases). Looked up from germline, CDR1 is MNHNY and CDR2 is SVGAGI (reference sequence). The CDR3 is made up of 15 amino acids. Trimming took off 1 base at V and 6 bases at J, with 15 bases between the two ends. DNA of the CDR3: TGTGCCAGCAGTTACTTAGTTCGGGGGGCCCATGGCTACACCTTC. It codes for CASSYLVRGAHGYTF.

This clonotype was seen many times. This chain uses TRBV7-9 with TRBJ2-2; 12 bases map to TRBD2. J was trimmed by 4 bases and V by 4 bases; bases with no gene match: 7. Looked up from germline, CDR1 is SEHNR and CDR2 is FQNEAQ (reference sequence). The CDR3 contains 17 residues. CDR3 nucleotide sequence: TGTGCCAGCAGCTCATCCGGACTAGCGGGGCTCACCGGGGAGCTGTTTTTT. It codes for CASSSSGLAGLTGELFF.